Listed below are T cell receptor beta chains from one sample, sequenced in a study of yellow fever vaccine responses in identical twins. MiXCR, applied by TCRdb to the RT-PCR reads, yields one record per CDR3 protein. The table lists about 2,100 distinct CDR3 sequences, roughly 81% of them singletons. This specimen consisted of T cells from blood (PBMCs), unsorted or a sorted subset (not recorded which), obtained before or after yellow fever vaccination (not recorded which). Every receptor here comes from a young woman who received the yellow fever vaccine. The CDR3 runs from the conserved cysteine through the conserved F or W. Each record gives: clone size, V gene, D gene, J gene, CDR3 DNA, CDR3 protein. D genes are given only for firm matches. Only some rows state a clone size, as once, few, many or a class for expanded clones.

size: -
V: TRBV23-1
D: -
J: TRBJ1-1
DNA: TGCGCCAGGAGGGGGTTTAGCACTGAAGCTTTCTTT
CDR3: CARRGFSTEAFF

size: -
V: TRBV10-3
D: TRBD1
J: TRBJ1-2
DNA: TGTGCCATCAGTGCGCAGGGACAGGGCGGTGCTTACACCTTC
CDR3: CAISAQGQGGAYTF

size: once
V: TRBV4-1
D: -
J: TRBJ1-5
DNA: TGCGCCAGCAGCCCCCGAGAGGGGGGGGAGCCCCAGCATTTT
CDR3: CASSPREGGEPQHF

size: -
V: TRBV15
D: -
J: TRBJ2-7
DNA: TGTGCCACCAGCAGCCATCCTATGGCCGTCGAGCAGTACTTC
CDR3: CATSSHPMAVEQYF

size: few
V: TRBV4-1
D: TRBD1
J: TRBJ1-5
DNA: TGCGCCAGCAGTCGGACAGGGGAAGGGCAGCCCCAGCATTTT
CDR3: CASSRTGEGQPQHF

size: -
V: TRBV6-1
D: -
J: TRBJ2-1
DNA: TGTGCCAGCAAGGAGGGCCATGAGCAGTTCTTC
CDR3: CASKEGHEQFF

size: -
V: TRBV10-1
D: -
J: TRBJ2-3
DNA: TGCGCCAGCAGTGATCTAGATACGCAGTATTTT
CDR3: CASSDLDTQYF

size: once
V: TRBV5-1
D: -
J: TRBJ2-7
DNA: TGCGCCAGCAGCTTGTATGGCGAGCAGTACTTC
CDR3: CASSLYGEQYF

size: -
V: TRBV4-3
D: TRBD1
J: TRBJ1-2
DNA: TGCGCCAGCAGCCAAGACAGTGGGATGACAGGGGCCTATGGCTACACCTTC
CDR3: CASSQDSGMTGAYGYTF

size: -
V: TRBV11-1
D: -
J: TRBJ2-7
DNA: -
CDR3: CASILEQGPYEQYF

size: -
V: TRBV7-6
D: TRBD2
J: TRBJ2-7
DNA: TGTGCCAGCAGCCCTCCGTTTAGCGGGATTGAAACCTACGAGCAGTACTTC
CDR3: CASSPPFSGIETYEQYF

size: -
V: TRBV6-6
D: -
J: TRBJ1-4
DNA: TGTGCCAGCAGTGCGGGGGGATTGGAACTGTTTTTT
CDR3: CASSAGGLELFF

size: -
V: TRBV6-1
D: TRBD2
J: TRBJ2-1
DNA: TGTGCCAGCACCGAGAGCCGACTAGCCTTCTCCTCCTACAATGAGCAGTTCTTC
CDR3: CASTESRLAFSSYNEQFF

size: -
V: TRBV10-3
D: -
J: TRBJ2-5
DNA: TGTGCCATCAGTGACCTGTACCAAGAGACCCAGTACTTC
CDR3: CAISDLYQETQYF

size: -
V: TRBV12-3/TRBV12-4
D: -
J: TRBJ2-1
DNA: TGTGCCAGCAGGGCTAGGGACGGTAATGAGCAGTTCTTC
CDR3: CASRARDGNEQFF

size: -
V: TRBV23-1
D: -
J: TRBJ2-7
DNA: TGCGCCAGCAGTCCCGATAGCGCCGGGCAGGACTCCTACGAGCAGTACTTC
CDR3: CASSPDSAGQDSYEQYF

size: -
V: TRBV11-1
D: -
J: TRBJ2-1
DNA: TGTGCCAGCCGGGACAGGACTTCGGCTAGCGGGAAGAATGAGCAGTTCTTC
CDR3: CASRDRTSASGKNEQFF

size: -
V: TRBV4-3
D: -
J: TRBJ2-2
DNA: TGCGCCAGCAGCCTTCAGCCCACCGGGGAGCTGTTTTTT
CDR3: CASSLQPTGELFF

size: few
V: TRBV5-6
D: -
J: TRBJ2-2
DNA: TGTGCCAGCAGCTTGGTAGGCGGGGAGCTGTTTTTT
CDR3: CASSLVGGELFF

size: -
V: TRBV6-1
D: -
J: TRBJ1-3
DNA: TGTGCCAGCAGCCGCCCGCGAAACACCATATATTTT
CDR3: CASSRPRNTIYF

size: -
V: TRBV11-2
D: -
J: TRBJ2-2
DNA: TGTGCCAGCAGCTTATCCAGGGGTGGCACCGGGGAGCTGTTTTTT
CDR3: CASSLSRGGTGELFF

size: -
V: TRBV4-1
D: -
J: TRBJ1-2
DNA: TGCGCCAGCAGCCAAGTTCCCCAGGGATACAATGGCTACACCTTC
CDR3: CASSQVPQGYNGYTF

size: -
V: TRBV7-9
D: -
J: TRBJ2-7
DNA: TGTGCCAGCAGCTCCTCTCTAAGCGTGAGCTCCTACGAGCAGTACTTC
CDR3: CASSSSLSVSSYEQYF

size: -
V: TRBV12-3/TRBV12-4
D: -
J: TRBJ2-7
DNA: TGTGCCAGCAGGAGAGGACAGAACTACGAGCAGTACTTC
CDR3: CASRRGQNYEQYF

size: -
V: TRBV7-9
D: -
J: TRBJ2-1
DNA: TGTGCCAGCAGCTCCTACCCCCGGGACCCCCAAGACTACAATGAGCAGTTCTTC
CDR3: CASSSYPRDPQDYNEQFF

size: -
V: TRBV3-1
D: -
J: TRBJ2-7
DNA: TGTGCCAGCAGCCACGGCTACGAGCAGTACTTC
CDR3: CASSHGYEQYF

size: -
V: TRBV6-2/TRBV6-3
D: TRBD1
J: TRBJ1-5
DNA: TGTGCCAGCAGTTACTCCCGGACAGGGCTCCAGCCCCAGCATTTT
CDR3: CASSYSRTGLQPQHF

size: -
V: TRBV7-3
D: TRBD1
J: TRBJ2-7
DNA: TGTGCCAGCAGCTTAAGGACAGGGTTATCTGGCGGCGAGCAGTACTTC
CDR3: CASSLRTGLSGGEQYF

size: -
V: TRBV7-7
D: TRBD1
J: TRBJ2-7
DNA: TGTGCTAGCAGCCCTGGACAGGGTCCTTACGAGCAGTACTTC
CDR3: CASSPGQGPYEQYF

size: -
V: TRBV15
D: -
J: TRBJ2-1
DNA: TGTGCCACCAGCAGCGGGACAAATTCCTACAATGAGCAGTTCTTC
CDR3: CATSSGTNSYNEQFF

size: -
V: TRBV29-1
D: -
J: TRBJ2-2
DNA: TGCAGCGCCCTGGCCACATCCGGGGAGCTGTTTTTT
CDR3: CSALATSGELFF

size: -
V: TRBV24-1
D: -
J: TRBJ2-3
DNA: TGTGCCACCAGTAAATTGGGTTCAGATACGCAGTATTTT
CDR3: CATSKLGSDTQYF

size: -
V: TRBV21-1
D: -
J: TRBJ2-1
DNA: TGTGCCAGCAGCAAAGTACGGGGCAGGTCTAATGAGCAGTTCTTC
CDR3: CASSKVRGRSNEQFF

size: -
V: TRBV15
D: -
J: TRBJ2-7
DNA: TGTGCCACCAGCAGAGTTCGACGGGGCTACGAGCAGTACTTC
CDR3: CATSRVRRGYEQYF

size: once
V: TRBV5-1
D: -
J: TRBJ2-7
DNA: TGCGCCAGCAGCCTCCGGGGCAAACGGTACTTC
CDR3: CASSLRGKRYF

size: -
V: TRBV25-1
D: -
J: TRBJ1-4
DNA: TGTGCCAGCAGTGCGGCGGAGGGGTATGAAAAACTGTTTTTT
CDR3: CASSAAEGYEKLFF

size: -
V: TRBV28
D: -
J: TRBJ1-2
DNA: TGTGCCAGCAGTTTAGGGCCCCGGCTCAACTATGGCTACACCTTC
CDR3: CASSLGPRLNYGYTF

size: -
V: TRBV10-3
D: -
J: TRBJ2-1
DNA: TGTGCCATCAGTGAGTCTGGGGTTTCCTACAATGAGCAGTTCTTC
CDR3: CAISESGVSYNEQFF

size: few
V: TRBV6-1
D: -
J: TRBJ2-1
DNA: TGTGCCAGCACTGAGGGAGAGGTAGCGAATGAGCAGTTCTTC
CDR3: CASTEGEVANEQFF

size: once
V: TRBV7-9
D: -
J: TRBJ2-7
DNA: TGTGCCAGCAGCTTACCAGCCAGCTACGAGCAGTACTTC
CDR3: CASSLPASYEQYF

size: -
V: TRBV6-1
D: -
J: TRBJ2-1
DNA: TGTGCCAGCACAGGGGCATCCCTCAATGAGCAGTTCTTC
CDR3: CASTGASLNEQFF

size: few
V: TRBV27
D: -
J: TRBJ2-7
DNA: TGTGCCAGCAGTTTTCGGGGGTCTGGGTACGAGCAGTACTTC
CDR3: CASSFRGSGYEQYF

size: -
V: TRBV6-2/TRBV6-3
D: -
J: TRBJ2-7
DNA: TGTGCCAGCAGTTGGGGCAGGGACTCCTACGAGCAGTACTTC
CDR3: CASSWGRDSYEQYF

size: -
V: TRBV15
D: TRBD2
J: TRBJ2-7
DNA: TGTGCCACTACCCCGACTAGCGGGAGTTACGAGCAGTACTTC
CDR3: CATTPTSGSYEQYF

size: few
V: TRBV15
D: TRBD2
J: TRBJ2-7
DNA: TGTGCCACCAGCGGAGGGACTAGCGCCTACGAGCAGTACTTC
CDR3: CATSGGTSAYEQYF

size: -
V: TRBV2
D: -
J: TRBJ2-3
DNA: TGTGCCAGCAGTGAACTCAGGGACGGATTCACAGATACGCAGTATTTT
CDR3: CASSELRDGFTDTQYF

size: -
V: TRBV11-1
D: -
J: TRBJ2-3
DNA: TGTGCCAGCAGCTACAACCCCGAGGACTTCTCGTCTAGCACAGATACGCAGTATTTT
CDR3: CASSYNPEDFSSSTDTQYF

size: -
V: TRBV11-2
D: -
J: TRBJ1-1
DNA: TGTGCCAGCAGCCCGCCCCCTATGGTTGAAGCTTTCTTT
CDR3: CASSPPPMVEAFF

size: -
V: TRBV7-3
D: -
J: TRBJ2-1
DNA: TGTGCCAGCAGCTTAATTCGGGATTCTGAGCAGTTCTTC
CDR3: CASSLIRDSEQFF

size: -
V: TRBV6-1
D: TRBD2
J: TRBJ2-2
DNA: TGTGCCAGCAGTCCCGGGGGGACTAATACCGGGGAGCTGTTTTTT
CDR3: CASSPGGTNTGELFF

size: -
V: TRBV7-7
D: TRBD2
J: TRBJ2-1
DNA: TGTGCTAGCAGCCCGGGACTAGCGGTCGTAGAGCAGTTCTTC
CDR3: CASSPGLAVVEQFF

size: -
V: TRBV9
D: TRBD1
J: TRBJ2-7
DNA: TGTGCCAGCAGCCCGGACAGGGGTCGGGGCTACGAGCAGTACTTC
CDR3: CASSPDRGRGYEQYF

size: -
V: TRBV7-3
D: -
J: TRBJ2-5
DNA: TGTGCCAGCAGCTTAACAGAGACCCAGTACTTC
CDR3: CASSLTETQYF